A single TCR beta chain is shown here with its context. The antigen is unknown. The data stem from a study of cytomegalovirus exposure and HLA in healthy donors. The length of the CDR3 is 13 residues. Looked up from germline, CDR1 is SGHNT and CDR2 is YYREEE (reference sequence). Trimming cost V 4 bases and J 3 bases, with 8 bases left between them. Study results and caveats: A later analysis reportedly found fewer N-insertions in an Asian-associated ancestry cluster than the roughly 670-donor mean. Most CMV-associated TCR beta chains were later found to appear HLA-restricted. About 87% or about 30% of the time was how often most TCR beta V segments were productive, according to an earlier analysis.

The PCR made use of 60 Vbeta and 13 Jbeta primers. Profiling relied on immunoSEQ multiplex PCR, and the TCRdb table lists in-frame clones only, not all of them. The sample data list around 100,000 clones. The material sequenced was PBMCs. This chain uses TRBV5-4 with TRBJ2-1, with D unclear. This clonotype was sampled from a man aged 45-65 years in good health and CMV-seronegative. The CDR3 nucleotides read TGTGCCAGCAGCGTGCAGGACTACAATGAGCAGTTCTTC. This encodes CASSVQDYNEQFF.